The 24 T cell receptor beta chains given below trace back to one sample, sequenced in a study of beta chain features in type 1 diabetes. Findings of the study overall: For Type 1 diabetes patients, all four CD4+ subsets carried TCRB CDR3s that were moderately but significantly shorter.

Antigens of these TCRs are unknown. Expressed TCRB transcripts got sequenced, as all isolated RNA was reverse transcribed. The protocol was immunoSEQ multiplex PCR, while the TCRdb copy is restricted to in-frame clones and leaves out a portion. This sample has 310,000 or so clones, with 15% found just once. Sample: naive CD4+ T cells from blood. Receptors originate from a man between 18 and 35 years old with type 1 diabetes.

This clone has only a few counts. The chain has TRBV7-9 and TRBJ2-1; no definite D call. Trimming took 0 bases from V and 6 from J, leaving 9 bases between them. This CDR3 contains 14 residues. Germline V CDR1 and CDR2: SEHNR, FQNEAQ (reference sequence). Here the CDR3 reads CASSLAPRANEQFF. CDR3 DNA sequence: TGTGCCAGCAGCTTAGCACCCCGAGCCAATGAGCAGTTCTTC.

The V gene is TRBV7-2, the J gene TRBJ2-5; possible D gene TRBD1, 5 bases. V was shortened by 1 base and J by 2 bases, with 17 bases between the two germline ends. The germline V gene encodes CDR1 SGHTA and CDR2 FQGNSA. The CDR3 has 17 amino acids. CDR3 DNA sequence: TGTGCCAGCAGCTTAGGGGGAAGGGGTGGCTATCAAGAGACCCAGTACTTC. It is translated as CASSLGGRGGYQETQYF.

This clone was observed a handful of times. The chain is built from TRBV6-5 and TRBJ2-7, with 7 positions matching TRBD1. The CDR3 has 14 amino acids. Germline values: CDR1 MNHEY, CDR2 SVGAGI. V trimming: 5 bases; J trimming: 3 bases; junction bases outside the gene matches: 7. CDR3 nucleotides: TGTGCCAGCAGTCTCCGGGACAGCGGCTACGAGCAGTACTTC. Translation gives CASSLRDSGYEQYF.

V is TRBV7-9 and J is TRBJ2-5; D ambiguous. V was shortened by 6 bases and J by 5 bases, with 10 bases between the two germline ends. CDR3 length equals 12 residues. Germline V gene data show CDR1 as SEHNR and CDR2 as FQNEAQ (reference sequence). The DNA for the CDR3 is TGTGCCAGCAGACCTTCTACGGAGACCCAGTACTTC. It is translated as CASRPSTETQYF.

This clone was seen a few times. The chain joins TRBV30 to TRBJ1-1; D not certain. Trimming left V 1 base short and J 5 bases short, with 8 bases between. Germline CDR1 reads GTSNPN; CDR2 reads SVGIG (reference sequence). The CDR3 length is 12 residues. The CDR3 DNA follows: TGTGCCTGGAGTGGGCAGTCGACTGAAGCTTTCTTT. Protein sequence: CAWSGQSTEAFF.

The sample holds a few counts of this clone. The chain has TRBV29-1 and TRBJ2-1; D might be TRBD1 (6 bases). Deletions cut 3 bases from V and 13 bases from J, with 19 bases between. The germline V gene encodes CDR1 SQVTM and CDR2 ANQGSEA. The length of the CDR3 is 13 residues. The CDR3 DNA is TGCAGCGTTGATCCCACAGGGTCGCATAACCAGTTCTTC. Its translation: CSVDPTGSHNQFF.

This clone occurred a few times. V and J are TRBV30 and TRBJ1-5; TRBD1 matches 7 bases. Germline V gene sequence: CDR1 GTSNPN, CDR2 SVGIG (reference sequence). The CDR3 is made up of 14 amino acids. V lost 5 bases and J lost 4; bases outside the gene matches: 8. In DNA, the CDR3 is TGTGCCTGGGGAAGACAGGGTGTAAATCAGCCCCAGCATTTT. Protein product: CAWGRQGVNQPQHF.

The sample holds a few counts of this clone. The rearrangement uses TRBV5-8 and TRBJ1-5, with D perhaps TRBD1 (5 bases). Trimming took off 0 bases at V and 5 bases at J, with 15 bases between the two ends. The CDR3 is made up of 16 amino acids. CDR1 and CDR2 (germline): SGHTS, YDEGEE. CDR3 residues: CASSLDGGGAHQPQHF. Written as DNA, the CDR3 is TGTGCCAGCAGCTTGGATGGTGGAGGGGCGCATCAGCCCCAGCATTTT.

In its sample, this clone was seen a few times. The rearrangement uses TRBV7-8 and TRBJ2-6; TRBD2 might be the D (6 bases). V was cut by 1 base and J by 2 bases, with 12 bases left in between. The CDR3 extends over 17 amino acids. CDR1 SGHVS and CDR2 FQNEAQ come from the germline V gene. The CDR3 DNA reads as TGTGCCAGCAGCTTAGGACGGGGGAGAACTGGGGCCAACGTCCTGACTTTC. Amino acids: CASSLGRGRTGANVLTF.

Remarks on this clone: Other nucleotide sequences in the sample specify the same CDR3. The chain carries TRBV18 and TRBJ2-1; 10 nucleotides line up with TRBD2. Trimming took 2 bases from V and 7 from J; bases not matched to a gene: 2. CDR1 and CDR2 (germline): KGHSH, LQKENI. The CDR3 length is 14 residues. The CDR3 is CASSPTSGNNEQFF. Here the CDR3 DNA reads TGTGCCAGCTCACCAACTAGCGGGAATAATGAGCAGTTCTTC.

The chain combines TRBV7-9 with TRBJ2-2; TRBD2 matches 12 bases. This CDR3 is 16 amino acids long. Germline CDR1 is SEHNR and CDR2 is FQNEAQ (reference sequence). V gave up 3 bases and J gave up 5 bases; unmatched junction bases: 4. The CDR3 sequence: CASSLTGTSGTGELFF. CDR3 bases: TGTGCCAGCAGCTTGACCGGGACTAGCGGGACCGGGGAGCTGTTTTTT.

This chain joins TRBV25-1 and TRBJ2-2; TRBD1 agrees at 7 bases. This CDR3 region has 16 residues. Germline V gives CDR1 MGHDK, CDR2 SYGVNS. V lost 7 bases, J lost 0 bases, and 8 bases stayed unmatched. CDR3 in DNA: TGTGCCAGCAACCCCCCCGGGACAGCGAACACCGGGGAGCTGTTTTTT. This codes for CASNPPGTANTGELFF.

This clone was seen more than once but under ten times. The J gene is TRBJ1-6, the V gene TRBV30; no firm D call. Trimming cost V 0 bases and J 9 bases, with 3 bases left between them. The CDR3 is 11 amino acids. Germline-derived CDR1 and CDR2 are GTSNPN and SVGIG (reference sequence). For the CDR3, the DNA is TGTGCCTGGAGTGTCTCTTCACCCCTCCACTTT. Translation: CAWSVSSPLHF.

The rearrangement uses TRBV2 and TRBJ2-3, with 9 bases that match TRBD1. Looked up from germline, CDR1 is SNHLY and CDR2 is FYNNEI. The V and J ends lost 5 bases and 0 bases, in that order; junction bases with no gene match: 9. CDR3 length equals 17 residues. CDR3: CASSPRLGQGSTDTQYF. CDR3 nucleotide sequence: TGTGCCAGCAGTCCCAGACTCGGACAGGGGAGCACAGATACGCAGTATTTT.

J is TRBJ2-2 and V is TRBV2; TRBD1 is a possible D gene (5 bases). The CDR3 spans 14 residues. V lost 3 bases and J 7 bases, leaving 12 bases between the germline ends. The germline CDR1 and CDR2 sequences are SNHLY and FYNNEI. The CDR3 here is CASSDRVSHGELFF. Here the CDR3 DNA reads TGTGCCAGCAGTGACAGGGTTAGCCACGGGGAGCTGTTTTTT. The whole variable domain, filled in from reference TRBV2 and TRBJ2-2, reads EPEVTQTPSHQVTQMGQEVILRCVPISNHLYFYWYRQILGQKVEFLVSFYNNEISEKSEIFDDQFSVERPDGSNFTLKIRSTKLEDSAMYFCASSDRVSHGELFFGEGSRLTVL.

J is TRBJ2-5 and V is TRBV7-6; possible D gene TRBD1, 5 bases. V lost 1 base to trimming and J lost 8 bases, with 11 bases between them. The V gene's germline CDR1 is SGHVS and CDR2 FNYEAQ. The CDR3 sequence is 13 residues long. CDR3 loop: CASSLDRTETQYF. The CDR3 DNA sequence: TGTGCCAGCAGCTTAGACAGGACCGAAACCCAGTACTTC.

The gene calls are TRBV15 and TRBJ2-5; D remains unclear. The germline V and J ends were trimmed by 5 bases and 5 bases, with 12 bases remaining between them. Germline CDR1 is LNHNV and CDR2 is YYDKDF (reference sequence). This CDR3 contains 13 residues. CDR3 bases: TGTGCCACCAGCTTAGGAGCCCGGGAGACCCAGTACTTC. Protein sequence: CATSLGARETQYF.

The genes are TRBV7-9 and TRBJ1-2, with D unresolved. V shed 5 bases and J shed 8 bases, with 27 bases lying between them. The CDR3 totals 17 residues. In germline, CDR1 is SEHNR, CDR2 FQNEAQ (reference sequence). The CDR3 loop reads CASSPHQRPYPRQGYTF. CDR3 nucleotide sequence: TGTGCCAGCAGCCCCCACCAGCGGCCGTATCCCCGCCAAGGCTACACCTTC.

The chain carries TRBV5-4 and TRBJ2-3; 8 bases are shared with TRBD2. In germline, CDR1 is SGHNT, CDR2 YYREEE (reference sequence). The CDR3 covers 14 residues. Trimming removed 1 base from V and 4 bases from J; junction bases left unmatched: 2. The CDR3 DNA sequence: TGTGCCAGCAGCTTGCCGGGAGGGCCAGATACGCAGTATTTT. Translation: CASSLPGGPDTQYF.

This clone was seen only a few times. V usage is TRBV7-2 and J usage is TRBJ1-1; D not certain. Germline V gives CDR1 SGHTA, CDR2 FQGNSA. V lost 6 bases to trimming and J lost 1 base, with 18 bases between them. The CDR3 contains 16 residues. The CDR3 loop reads CASRPSPVGSNTEAFF. The DNA for the CDR3 is TGTGCCAGCAGACCTAGCCCGGTGGGCTCGAACACTGAAGCTTTCTTT.

There are a few counts of this clone. The chain employs TRBV30 and TRBJ1-2; 7 nucleotides align to TRBD1. From germline, CDR1 is GTSNPN and CDR2 SVGIG (reference sequence). After removal of 5 bases from V and 3 bases from J, the junction contained 6 bases not matched to a gene. The CDR3 spans 13 residues. The CDR3 region is CAWGDRWDYGYTF. The CDR3 bases are TGTGCCTGGGGGGACAGATGGGACTATGGCTACACCTTC.

The chain couples TRBV2 to TRBJ2-1; TRBD2 agrees at 7 bases. The CDR3 extends over 15 amino acids. The V segment lost 7 bases and the J segment 4 bases; nucleotides outside the gene matches: 10. Looked up from germline, CDR1 is SNHLY and CDR2 is FYNNEI. The CDR3 DNA follows: TGTGCCAGCACCCAGAGAAGCGGGGCATACAATGAGCAGTTCTTC. It specifies CASTQRSGAYNEQFF.

The chain employs TRBV28 and TRBJ2-3; tentatively, D is TRBD1 (6 bases). CDR1 and CDR2 from the germline V gene are MDHEN and SYDVKM. The CDR3 is 16 residues long. The V end was cut by 5 bases, the J end by 2 bases, with 17 bases between. The CDR3: CASSKPSGQVTDTQYF. The CDR3 DNA reads TGTGCCAGCAGTAAACCCTCGGGACAAGTCACAGATACGCAGTATTTT.

The table lists this clone with a few counts. The J gene is TRBJ2-6, the V gene TRBV30; perhaps TRBD1 as D (5 bases). Germline-derived CDR1 and CDR2 are GTSNPN and SVGIG (reference sequence). V was shortened by 4 bases and J by 0 bases, with 7 bases between the two germline ends. CDR3 length: 14 amino acids. The CDR3 loop is CAWNRYSGANVLTF. CDR3 DNA: TGTGCCTGGAACAGGTACTCTGGGGCCAACGTCCTGACTTTC.